This TCR beta chain emerged from a study of OX40 agonist ivuxolimab in advanced cancers. Study details: Three patients got partial responses; one had hepatocellular carcinoma and two had cutaneous melanoma. The study, taken as a whole, reports: Specificity for antigen went undetermined in the expanded peripheral T cells.

Of note for this clone: Its matching antigen is unknown.

Germline V gives CDR1 SQVTM, CDR2 ANQGSEA. With V trimmed by 0 bases and J by 6 bases, 9 bases remained unmatched. This CDR3 is 16 amino acids long. Method: immunoSEQ multiplex PCR; TCRdb's copy keeps in-frame clones and lacks some. The sample includes around 68,000 clones, 91% of them seen just once. V gene TRBV29-1 combines with J gene TRBJ2-1, with 9 bases matching TRBD1. The input for sequencing was CD4+ or CD8+ T cells sorted from blood, taken in a trial of the OX40 agonist ivuxolimab. This receptor was identified in an adult with an advanced solid tumor such as melanoma, head and neck, liver or kidney cancer. The CDR3 loop is CSVEDRNRGRGNEQFF. CDR3 bases: TGCAGCGTTGAAGATCGGAACAGGGGGCGCGGCAATGAGCAGTTCTTC.